This TCR beta chain originates from a study of cytomegalovirus exposure and HLA in healthy donors. Across the study: The study's early data release held around 85 million unique TCRs from HLA-typed donors.

The CDR3 has 16 residues. The germline V gene encodes CDR1 SGHTA and CDR2 FQGNSA. With V trimmed by 5 bases and J by 0 bases, 7 bases remained unmatched. Regarding this clone: Its antigen remains unknown.

General study results and limits: The authors later found TCR association rates varying by HLA locus, with DRB1 most and HLA-C fewest. Investigators reported some 150 TCR beta chains as tied to cytomegalovirus.

Both 60 Vbeta primers and 13 Jbeta primers went into the PCR. Clones were read by immunoSEQ multiplex PCR, and TCRdb kept only the in-frame ones, dropping some. This table holds 100,000 or so clones, about 81% found once. This TCR came from a man aged 40-55 years in good health and CMV-seropositive. The material sequenced was PBMCs. This chain joins TRBV7-2 and TRBJ1-3; 7 bases match TRBD1. DNA for the CDR3: TGTGCCAGCAGCCTACAACAGGGGCGCTCTGGAAACACCATATATTTT. Protein sequence: CASSLQQGRSGNTIYF.